Each of the 22 T cell receptor beta chains below was sequenced from the same sample in a study of T cell responses to AZD1222 COVID-19 vaccine. Clones were sequenced by immunoSEQ multiplex PCR, and TCRdb holds only the in-frame ones, with some missing. The data hold approximately 300,000 clones, with around 93% observed a single time. The source was peripheral blood, collected 28 days after the second AZD1222 dose. The receptors were sampled from an adult who received the AZD1222 COVID-19 vaccine.

The rearrangement joins TRBV27 to TRBJ2-1; 7 bases line up with TRBD2. The CDR3 length is 15 residues. Germline loops: CDR1 MNHEY, CDR2 SMNVEV (reference sequence). With V trimmed by 3 bases and J by 9 bases, 11 bases remained unmatched. The CDR3 is CASSLPGQSGGEQFF. The CDR3 DNA follows: TGTGCCAGCAGTTTGCCTGGGCAGTCGGGGGGTGAGCAGTTCTTC.

This clone was seen only a few times. The V call is TRBV2, the J call TRBJ1-4; D gene ambiguous. Germline values: CDR1 SNHLY, CDR2 FYNNEI. The CDR3 has 14 residues. Trimming pared 3 bases from V and 5 bases from J, leaving 10 bases between. The CDR3 DNA is TGTGCCAGCAGTGATGGCCTAGGGAATGAAAAACTGTTTTTT. This encodes CASSDGLGNEKLFF.

DNA of the CDR3: TGTGCCAGCAGCTCCTACACCTTTCCGACAGGGGAGGATGGCTACACCTTC. Protein sequence: CASSSYTFPTGEDGYTF. V is TRBV7-2 and J is TRBJ1-2; 8 bases fit TRBD1. CDR3 length equals 17 residues. CDR1 and CDR2 from the germline V gene are SGHTA and FQGNSA. With 4 bases clipped from V and 6 bases from J, the junction kept 16 bases outside the gene matches.

This chain connects TRBV5-1 to TRBJ2-7, with D tentatively TRBD1 (5 bases). CDR1 is SGHRS and CDR2 is YFSETQ in the germline V gene. Trimming stripped 1 base from V and 3 bases from J, with 14 bases between. CDR3 length: 15 amino acids. The CDR3 here is CASSLNGDSYYEQYF. CDR3 in DNA: TGCGCCAGCAGCTTGAACGGCGACAGCTACTACGAGCAGTACTTC.

Turning to this clone: A read error may account for a junction end that differs from germline. The rearrangement links TRBV27 to TRBJ2-2, with TRBD2 identical over 7 bases. CDR3 length: 15 amino acids. CDR1 MNHEY and CDR2 SMNVEV come from the germline V gene (reference sequence). CDR3 nucleotides: TGTGCCAGCAGTTTTTCCGGGGGGAACGCCGGGGAGCTGTTTTTT. It codes for CASSFSGGNAGELFF.

This chain connects TRBV28 to TRBJ1-3, with D possibly TRBD1 on 6 matching bases. The CDR3 extends over 17 amino acids. Deletions cut 1 base from V and 4 bases from J, with 17 bases between. Germline-derived CDR1 and CDR2 are MDHEN and SYDVKM. The CDR3 DNA is TGTGCCAGCAGTTTATTAGGGACACTTCTCGAGGGAAACACCATATATTTT. Translated: CASSLLGTLLEGNTIYF.

The genes are TRBV20-1 and TRBJ2-2; TRBD2 matches 8 bases. Germline V CDR1 and CDR2: DFQATT, SNEGSKA (reference sequence). V gave up 3 bases and J gave up 7 bases; unmatched junction bases: 13. The CDR3 consists of 16 residues. This CDR3 is CSASEPGGPFGGELFF. DNA for the CDR3: TGCAGTGCTAGTGAACCGGGGGGGCCTTTTGGCGGGGAGCTGTTTTTT.

The V and J genes are TRBV7-2 and TRBJ2-7; TRBD2 aligns across 11 bases. The CDR3 is 15 residues long. Germline V gives CDR1 SGHTA, CDR2 FQGNSA. J gave up 7 bases and V 0 bases, and 5 bases lay outside the gene matches. The CDR3, as DNA: TGTGCCAGCAGCTTAGCTAGCGGGAGGGCCGGGGAGCAGTACTTC. The encoded protein is CASSLASGRAGEQYF.

The rearrangement uses TRBV2 and TRBJ1-4; D is possibly TRBD1 (5 bases). This CDR3 has 13 amino acids. Germline V lookup: CDR1 SNHLY, CDR2 FYNNEI. The ends were cut back, 7 bases at V and 5 bases at J, with 11 bases in the middle. The CDR3 DNA sequence: TGTGCCAGCACCAGGGCCTTAAATGAAAAACTGTTTTTT. Its translation is CASTRALNEKLFF.

The chain combines TRBV19 with TRBJ2-3, with a possible D match to TRBD2 (5 bases). Trimming shortened V by 5 bases and J by 2 bases, and 20 bases separated the two germline ends. The length of the CDR3 is 17 residues. Germline-derived CDR1 and CDR2 are LNHDA and SQIVND (reference sequence). The CDR3, as DNA: TGTGCCAGTAGTCGGGGTATCTCTAGGTCGATCACAGATACGCAGTATTTT. It encodes CASSRGISRSITDTQYF.

The rearrangement links TRBV2 to TRBJ2-3; 8 bases map to TRBD1. This CDR3 comprises 15 residues. The V gene end was trimmed by 2 bases and the J gene end by 1 base; junction bases not matched to a gene: 2. Germline values: CDR1 SNHLY, CDR2 FYNNEI. This chain's CDR3 is CASSEQGARTDTQYF. Written as DNA, the CDR3 is TGTGCCAGCAGTGAACAGGGGGCCCGCACAGATACGCAGTATTTT.

This chain connects TRBV4-2 to TRBJ1-1; D uncertain. Germline CDR1 LGHNA, CDR2 YNFKEQ. Trimming shortened V by 4 bases and J by 3 bases, and 9 bases separated the two germline ends. This CDR3 has 13 residues. CDR3 in amino acids: CASSRLLDTEAFF. CDR3 nucleotide sequence: TGTGCCAGCAGCCGTTTGCTCGACACTGAAGCTTTCTTT.

As to this clone: This specimen includes other DNA sequences encoding the same CDR3. The chain carries TRBV7-6 and TRBJ2-3; D possibly corresponds to TRBD1 (5 bases). Looked up from germline, CDR1 is SGHVS and CDR2 is FNYEAQ. V was pared by 5 bases and J by 4 bases, with 10 bases between. This CDR3 is built from 13 residues. The CDR3 coding sequence is TGTGCCAGCAGCCTAGGGGTTGCAGATACGCAGTATTTT. Amino acid sequence: CASSLGVADTQYF.

This chain joins TRBV7-2 and TRBJ2-7; TRBD2 matches 8 bases. Per the germline V gene, CDR1 is SGHTA and CDR2 is FQGNSA. There are 14 residues in the CDR3. V lost 3 bases, J lost 2 bases, and 3 bases stayed unmatched. The CDR3 loop is CASSLRREAYEQYF. The CDR3 coding sequence is TGTGCCAGCAGCTTGAGGCGGGAGGCCTACGAGCAGTACTTC.

This chain connects TRBV28 to TRBJ2-5; no definite D call. Germline CDR1 and CDR2: MDHEN and SYDVKM. The CDR3 consists of 13 residues. Trimming took off 4 bases at V and 7 bases at J, with 13 bases between the two ends. The CDR3 spells CASSSYPRRTQYF. Here the CDR3 DNA reads TGTGCCAGCAGTTCGTACCCGCGAAGGACCCAGTACTTC.

The chain carries TRBV7-3 and TRBJ1-5; D call uncertain. V shed 5 bases and J shed 4 bases, with 9 bases lying between them. CDR1 is SGHTA, CDR2 FQGTGA, per germline. The CDR3 is 13 amino acids. CDR3 amino acids: CASSLGPNQPQHF. The DNA for the CDR3 is TGTGCCAGCAGCCTCGGGCCGAATCAGCCCCAGCATTTT.

The chain recombines TRBV7-2 with TRBJ2-1; 12 bases are a match to TRBD2. J gave up 0 bases and V 6 bases, and 12 bases lay outside the gene matches. The CDR3 length is 19 residues. Germline CDR1 reads SGHTA; CDR2 reads FQGNSA. The CDR3 region is CASRRLAGGNVFSYNEQFF. Written as DNA, the CDR3 is TGTGCCAGCAGGAGGCTAGCGGGAGGGAACGTTTTCTCCTACAATGAGCAGTTCTTC.

The chain joins TRBV3-1 (or the pseudogene TRBV3-2) to TRBJ2-2; 8 nucleotides agree with TRBD1. J gave up 3 bases and V 3 bases, and 6 bases lay outside the gene matches. Germline CDR1 and CDR2: LGHDT and YNNKEL (reference sequence). The CDR3 length is 16 residues. The CDR3 coding sequence is TGTGCCAGCAGCCACCCCGGACAGGGTTACACCGGGGAGCTGTTTTTT. Encoded protein: CASSHPGQGYTGELFF.

This clone has just one count. V gene TRBV5-1 combines with J gene TRBJ1-1; TRBD1 agrees at 10 bases. The junction had 7 bases not matched to a gene; V was cut back by 3 bases and J by 5 bases. Germline CDR1 SGHRS, CDR2 YFSETQ. The CDR3 runs 15 residues. CDR3 region: CASSSGTGVGTEAFF. The CDR3 nucleotides are TGCGCCAGCAGCTCCGGGACAGGGGTTGGGACTGAAGCTTTCTTT.

The chain is built from TRBV7-8 and TRBJ1-6, with D tentatively TRBD1 (5 bases). V was clipped by 4 bases and J by 0 bases, with 13 bases between them. CDR1 SGHVS and CDR2 FQNEAQ come from the germline V gene. The CDR3 has 17 residues. The CDR3 DNA reads as TGTGCCAGCAGCTCCGGGGTGGGGGGCTCCTATAATTCACCCCTCCACTTT. Encoded protein: CASSSGVGGSYNSPLHF.

The chain is built from TRBV6-5 and TRBJ1-3, with D uncertain. This CDR3 comprises 14 residues. V was pared by 7 bases and J by 2 bases, with 12 bases between. CDR1 MNHEY and CDR2 SVGAGI come from the germline V gene. This CDR3 is CASNWIQTGNTIYF. The CDR3 coding sequence is TGTGCCAGCAATTGGATCCAGACTGGAAACACCATATATTTT.

As for this clone: The junction departs from the called germline gene at one end, perhaps through a read error. The rearrangement uses TRBV7-2 and TRBJ1-1; weak D call: TRBD1 (5 bases). The CDR3 runs to 14 residues. Germline lookup yields CDR1 SGHTA and CDR2 FQGNSA. Here the CDR3 reads CASSLVGENSEAFF. The CDR3 bases are TGTGCCAGCAGCTTAGTGGGGGAGAACTCTGAAGCTTTCTTT. The whole variable domain, filled in from reference TRBV7-2 and TRBJ1-1, reads GAGVSQSPSNKVTEKGKDVELRCDPISGHTALYWYRQSLGQGLEFLIYFQGNSAPDKSGLPSDRFSAERTGGSVSTLTIQRTQQEDSAVYLCASSLVGENSEAFFGQGTRLTVV.